The next 20 T cell receptor beta chains were all read from a single sample in a study of regulatory T cells in long-lasting Graves disease. Time point noted: newly diagnosed GD, antithyroid drugs for less than 3 months. After RNA was extracted from PBMCs, the TCR library was made from it. Library construction for TCR beta used iRepertoire HTBI primers and Arm-PCR of CDR3 regions. MiXCR, applied by TCRdb to the multiplex PCR reads, yields one record per CDR3 protein. Here the sample spans about 530,000 distinct CDR3 sequences, 15% to 20% being singletons. These data also featured in a second study, about T cells in Graves' hyperthyroidism and ophthalmopathy.

Sequenced here: peripheral blood mononuclear cells (PBMCs), sampled at new diagnosis, from a patient treated with antithyroid drugs. The receptors here all came from a woman aged 35-65 years with Graves disease.

A few counts support this clonotype. The chain recombines TRBV19 with TRBJ1-5; D is uncertain. Trimming shortened V by 2 bases and J by 3 bases, and 14 bases separated the two germline ends. Per germline, CDR1 LNHDA and CDR2 SQIVND (reference sequence). The CDR3 runs to 16 residues. CDR3 sequence (DNA): TGTGCCAGTAGTATAAGCCCTAGCACCCTCAATCAGCCCCAGCATTTT. Translating gives CASSISPSTLNQPQHF. The full variable domain, with the rest looked up from reference TRBV19 and TRBJ1-5, is DGGITQSPKYLFRKEGQNVTLSCEQNLNHDAMYWYRQDPGQGLRLIYYSQIVNDFQKGDIAEGYSVSREKKESFPLTVTSAQKNPTAFYLCASSISPSTLNQPQHFGDGTRLSIL.

This clonotype was seen a handful of times. DNA of the CDR3: TGCGCCAGCAGCCCAGGACAGGGAATTACCGGGGAGCTGTTTTTT. It translates to CASSPGQGITGELFF. This chain joins TRBV5-1 and TRBJ2-2; 8 nucleotides line up with TRBD1. Trimming took 4 bases from V and 5 from J; bases not matched to a gene: 7. The CDR3 consists of 15 residues. CDR1 and CDR2 (germline): SGHRS, YFSETQ.

There are a few counts of this clonotype. The V call is TRBV6-1, the J call TRBJ1-1; D call uncertain. Looked up from germline, CDR1 is MNHNS and CDR2 is SASEGT. CDR3 length: 13 amino acids. The ends were cut back, 5 bases at V and 6 bases at J, with 13 bases in the middle. CDR3 in amino acids: CASSSGDWAEAFF. CDR3 sequence (DNA): TGTGCCAGCAGTAGTGGGGATTGGGCTGAAGCTTTCTTT.

V gene TRBV2 combines with J gene TRBJ2-5; D possibly corresponds to TRBD2 (5 bases). Germline CDR1 SNHLY, CDR2 FYNNEI. With 9 bases removed from V and 5 bases from J, the gap between germline ends came to 19 bases. The CDR3 is 14 amino acids. CDR3 nucleotide sequence: TGTGCCAGTTGGCGGGCGGCCGGCGGGGAGACCCAGTACTTC. Translated, it gives CASWRAAGGETQYF.

The V gene is TRBV7-3, the J gene TRBJ1-2; TRBD1 matches at 8 bases. V trimming: 5 bases; J trimming: 7 bases; junction bases outside the gene matches: 6. Per germline, CDR1 SGHTA and CDR2 FQGTGA. CDR3 length equals 13 residues. The CDR3 here is CASSPAGGLGYTF. The CDR3 DNA sequence: TGTGCCAGCAGCCCGGCAGGGGGCCTTGGCTACACCTTC.

Many counts were recorded for this clonotype. CDR3 sequence: CATSDSRREGANEQYF. CDR3 nucleotides: TGTGCCACCAGTGACTCCCGCCGGGAGGGGGCTAACGAGCAGTACTTC. The chain employs TRBV24-1 and TRBJ2-7; D may be TRBD2 (8 bases). V lost 4 bases, J lost 5 bases, and 20 bases lay in between. The CDR3 sequence is 16 residues long. Germline CDR1 is KGHDR and CDR2 is SFDVKD.

The rearrangement joins TRBV5-1 to TRBJ1-2; possibly TRBD1 for D (6 bases). Per germline, CDR1 SGHRS and CDR2 YFSETQ. V was shortened by 4 bases and J by 3 bases, with 16 bases between the two germline ends. CDR3 length equals 15 residues. The CDR3 sequence: CASSGNRVFDYGYTF. CDR3 DNA: TGCGCCAGCAGCGGTAACAGGGTATTTGACTATGGCTACACCTTC.

In its sample, this clonotype was seen many times. V is TRBV11-2 and J is TRBJ1-1; no definite D call. Trimming left V 7 bases short and J 0 bases short, with 9 bases between. Germline V gives CDR1 SGHAT, CDR2 FQNNGV. The CDR3 spans 13 residues. CDR3 in amino acids: CASTSGMNTEAFF. The CDR3 DNA sequence: TGTGCCAGCACGTCGGGTATGAACACTGAAGCTTTCTTT.

This clonotype was detected many times. The chain couples TRBV9 to TRBJ2-3, with a weak D call TRBD2 (5 bases). Trimming shortened V by 1 base and J by 2 bases, and 11 bases separated the two germline ends. The CDR3 loop spans 15 amino acids. Per the germline V gene, CDR1 is SGDLS and CDR2 is YYNGEE. The CDR3, as DNA: TGTGCCAGCAGCGTACAAGGAGGTTTCACAGATACGCAGTATTTT. Translated, it gives CASSVQGGFTDTQYF.

This clonotype was seen a handful of times. This chain links TRBV18 with TRBJ1-2; no definite D call. Per the germline V gene, CDR1 is KGHSH and CDR2 is LQKENI. V shed 4 bases and J shed 8 bases, with 17 bases lying between them. This CDR3 comprises 14 residues. The CDR3 spells CASSRSSGEEGYTF. The CDR3 DNA follows: TGTGCCAGCTCACGATCGAGTGGCGAAGAGGGCTACACCTTC.

The chain links TRBV9 to TRBJ1-2; TRBD1 agrees at 7 bases. The CDR3 is made up of 13 amino acids. Unmatched junction bases numbered 4, after V lost 0 bases and J lost 8 bases. The germline CDR1 and CDR2 sequences are SGDLS and YYNGEE. The chain's CDR3 is CASSVDRGWGYTF. CDR3 sequence (DNA): TGTGCCAGCAGCGTAGACAGGGGCTGGGGCTACACCTTC.

This chain connects TRBV4-1 to TRBJ1-2; D remains ambiguous. Germline V gene sequence: CDR1 MGHRA, CDR2 YSYEKL. Trimming shortened V by 0 bases and J by 4 bases, and 15 bases separated the two germline ends. The CDR3 is made up of 16 amino acids. The CDR3 DNA follows: TGCGCCAGCAGCCAAGATCCGGTCAGGAAAACCTATGGCTACACCTTC. It specifies CASSQDPVRKTYGYTF.

Ten or more counts support this clonotype. The chain uses TRBV11-2 and TRBJ1-1; TRBD1 is a possible D gene (6 bases). V was cut by 5 bases and J by 3 bases, with 16 bases left in between. In germline, CDR1 is SGHAT, CDR2 FQNNGV. This CDR3 is built from 15 residues. CDR3 in amino acids: CASSVGTGRDTEAFF. DNA of the CDR3: TGTGCCAGCAGCGTTGGTACAGGGCGGGACACTGAAGCTTTCTTT.

This clonotype was found many times. The chain carries TRBV3-1 and TRBJ1-5; a possible D gene is TRBD1 (6 bases). The CDR3 spans 15 residues. The germline V gene encodes CDR1 LGHDT and CDR2 YNNKEL (reference sequence). V was trimmed by 4 bases and J by 1 base, leaving 11 bases between them. CDR3 bases: TGTGCCAGCAGCCCCAGGAGGGGGAGCAATCAGCCCCAGCATTTT. Its protein product is CASSPRRGSNQPQHF.

In its sample, this clonotype was seen a few times. The V and J genes are TRBV12-3 or TRBV12-4 and TRBJ1-3; D uncertain. The CDR3 has 12 residues. The V and J ends lost 7 bases and 0 bases respectively, with 4 bases between them. CDR3 loop: CASTRSGNTIYF. The CDR3 nucleotides read TGTGCCAGCACCCGCTCTGGAAACACCATATATTTT.

This clonotype occurred a few times. The J gene is TRBJ1-5, the V gene TRBV4-1, with D perhaps TRBD1 (5 bases). There are 18 residues in the CDR3. Germline V gene data show CDR1 as MGHRA and CDR2 as YSYEKL. Trimming took off 1 base at V and 5 bases at J, with 21 bases between the two ends. As DNA, the CDR3 is TGCGCCAGCAGCCAAGGACGTATGCAGGGAAAGCATTATCAGCCCCAGCATTTT. Translation gives CASSQGRMQGKHYQPQHF.

This chain connects TRBV19 to TRBJ1-2, with 7 bases matching TRBD1. Germline lookup yields CDR1 LNHDA and CDR2 SQIVND (reference sequence). The CDR3 has 13 amino acids. V shed 3 bases and J 5 bases; nucleotides not matched to a gene: 3. The chain's CDR3 is CASSIRDSYGYTF. DNA for the CDR3: TGTGCCAGTAGTATCCGGGACAGTTATGGCTACACCTTC. Filled out from reference TRBV19 and TRBJ1-2, the complete variable domain reads DGGITQSPKYLFRKEGQNVTLSCEQNLNHDAMYWYRQDPGQGLRLIYYSQIVNDFQKGDIAEGYSVSREKKESFPLTVTSAQKNPTAFYLCASSIRDSYGYTFGSGTRLTVV.

J is TRBJ2-1 and V is TRBV12-3 or TRBV12-4, with TRBD2 as a possible D gene (7 bases). The CDR3 runs to 13 residues. The V and J ends lost 6 bases and 8 bases respectively, with 14 bases between them. CDR3 amino acids: CASSVRGGYEQFF. The CDR3 bases are TGTGCCAGCAGCGTAAGGGGGGGGTATGAGCAGTTCTTC.

Details on this clonotype: A read error may be the cause here, since a much bigger clone is one base away. The chain is built from TRBV20-1 and TRBJ1-2, with D unclear. This CDR3 contains 9 residues. Per germline, CDR1 DFQATT and CDR2 SNEGSKA (reference sequence). DNA of the CDR3: TGCAGTACTAGAATGGGCTACACCTTC. Amino acids: CSTRMGYTF.

This clonotype has ten or more counts. The chain is built from TRBV2 and TRBJ1-2; TRBD1 matches 7 bases. The CDR3 runs to 14 residues. Germline V gene data show CDR1 as SNHLY and CDR2 as FYNNEI. Trimming at V came to 3 bases and at J to 5 bases, leaving 6 bases not matched to a gene. The CDR3 sequence is CASSEAGGRYGYTF. CDR3 sequence (DNA): TGTGCCAGCAGTGAGGCAGGGGGAAGATATGGCTACACCTTC.